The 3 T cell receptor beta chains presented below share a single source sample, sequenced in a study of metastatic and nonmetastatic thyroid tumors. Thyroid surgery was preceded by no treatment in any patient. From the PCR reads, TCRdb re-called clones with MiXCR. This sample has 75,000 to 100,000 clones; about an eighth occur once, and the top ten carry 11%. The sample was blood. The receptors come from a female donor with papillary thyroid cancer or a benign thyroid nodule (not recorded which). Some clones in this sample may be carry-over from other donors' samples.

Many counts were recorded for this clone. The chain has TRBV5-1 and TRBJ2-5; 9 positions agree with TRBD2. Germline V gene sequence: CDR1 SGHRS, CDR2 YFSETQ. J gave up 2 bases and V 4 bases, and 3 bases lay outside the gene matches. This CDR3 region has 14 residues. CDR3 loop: CASSRTSAQETQYF. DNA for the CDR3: TGCGCCAGCAGCCGGACTAGCGCACAAGAGACCCAGTACTTC.

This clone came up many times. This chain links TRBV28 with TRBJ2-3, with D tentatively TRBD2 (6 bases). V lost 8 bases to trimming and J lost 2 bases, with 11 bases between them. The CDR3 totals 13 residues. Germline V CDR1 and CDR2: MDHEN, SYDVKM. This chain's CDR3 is CASEGRDTDTQYF. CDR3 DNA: TGTGCCAGCGAGGGGCGGGACACAGATACGCAGTATTTT.

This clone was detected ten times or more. Here the CDR3 reads CSARGFLPGQGTDEQYF. In DNA form, the CDR3 reads TGCAGTGCTAGAGGTTTCCTCCCGGGACAGGGTACAGACGAGCAGTACTTC. The rearrangement links TRBV20-1 to TRBJ2-7; 9 nucleotides line up with TRBD1. CDR1 DFQATT and CDR2 SNEGSKA come from the germline V gene (reference sequence). The length of the CDR3 is 17 residues. V trimming: 1 base; J trimming: 5 bases; junction bases outside the gene matches: 15.